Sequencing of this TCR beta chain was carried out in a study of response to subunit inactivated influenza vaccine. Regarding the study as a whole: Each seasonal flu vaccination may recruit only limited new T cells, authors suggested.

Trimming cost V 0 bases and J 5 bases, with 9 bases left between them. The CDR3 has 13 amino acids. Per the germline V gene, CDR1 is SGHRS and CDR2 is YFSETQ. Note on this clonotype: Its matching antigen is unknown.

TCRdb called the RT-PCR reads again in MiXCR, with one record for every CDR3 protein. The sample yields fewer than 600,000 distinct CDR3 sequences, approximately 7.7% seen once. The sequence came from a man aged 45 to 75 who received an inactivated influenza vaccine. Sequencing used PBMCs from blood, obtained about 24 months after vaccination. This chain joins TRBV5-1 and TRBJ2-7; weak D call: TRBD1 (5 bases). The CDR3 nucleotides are TGCGCCAGCAGCTTGGGCAGGGTGGACGAGCAGTACTTC. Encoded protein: CASSLGRVDEQYF.